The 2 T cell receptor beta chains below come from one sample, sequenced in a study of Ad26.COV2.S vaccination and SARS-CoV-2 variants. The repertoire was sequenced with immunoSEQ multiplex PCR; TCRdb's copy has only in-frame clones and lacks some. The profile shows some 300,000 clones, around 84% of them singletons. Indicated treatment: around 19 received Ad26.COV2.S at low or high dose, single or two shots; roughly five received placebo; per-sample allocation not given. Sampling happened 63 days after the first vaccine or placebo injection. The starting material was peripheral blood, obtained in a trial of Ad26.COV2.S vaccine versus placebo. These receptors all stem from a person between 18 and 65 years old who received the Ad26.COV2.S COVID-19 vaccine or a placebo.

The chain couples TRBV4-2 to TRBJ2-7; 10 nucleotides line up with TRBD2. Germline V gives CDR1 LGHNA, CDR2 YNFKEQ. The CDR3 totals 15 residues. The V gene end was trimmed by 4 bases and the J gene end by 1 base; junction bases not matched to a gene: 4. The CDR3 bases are TGTGCCAGCAGCCCTGGGACTAGCGTGTCCTACGAGCAGTACTTC. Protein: CASSPGTSVSYEQYF.

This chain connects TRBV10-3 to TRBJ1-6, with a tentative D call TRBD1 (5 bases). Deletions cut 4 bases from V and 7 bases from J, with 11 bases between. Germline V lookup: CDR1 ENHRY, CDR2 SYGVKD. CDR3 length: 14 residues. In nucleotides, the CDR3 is TGTGCCATCAGTGTGGGGGATAGGAATTCACCCCTCCACTTT. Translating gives CAISVGDRNSPLHF.